This T cell receptor (beta chain) is from a study of blood T cell repertoires in COVID-19. Overall study context: COVID-19 samples collected from the United States, Italy and Spain covered acute and convalescent phases. T cells, B-cell-depleted T cells, or PBMCs supplied cDNA or gDNA.

Authors' analysis steps: Quantification of nucleated cells was approximated via reference gene primer amplification. TCRdb's table, derived via immunoSEQ multiplex PCR, lists solely in-frame clones and lacks some. D and trimming were read from the DNA, whereas the V and J calls and clone size are those reported in that table. The sample records about 23,000 clones, 65% to 80% being singletons. Seattle researchers signed up patients amid active infection and tracked them longitudinally. The germline V gene has CDR1 LNHDA and CDR2 SQIVND (reference sequence). The CDR3 spans 15 residues. The ends were cut back, 3 bases at V and 0 bases at J, with 10 bases in the middle.

V is TRBV19 and J is TRBJ2-3; D possibly corresponds to TRBD1 (6 bases). This sequence originates from a man aged 50-60 years with COVID-19, enrolled during active disease. Sequencing input: peripheral blood. This CDR3 is CASSIMGHSTDTQYF. For the CDR3, the DNA is TGTGCCAGTAGTATCATGGGACATAGCACAGATACGCAGTATTTT. Full variable domain (outside the CDR3, taken from reference TRBV19 and TRBJ2-3): DGGITQSPKYLFRKEGQNVTLSCEQNLNHDAMYWYRQDPGQGLRLIYYSQIVNDFQKGDIAEGYSVSREKKESFPLTVTSAQKNPTAFYLCASSIMGHSTDTQYFGPGTRLTVL.